This TCR beta chain was observed in a study of chemoradiotherapy in HPV16-positive cancers. Overall study: Two HPV16-positive patients' cells yielded candidate HPV-specific clones and common motifs. General study results and limits: Candidate HPV-specific clones and E7-related TCR motifs grew in tumor during treatment. HPV-specific T cells were functionally defined from only two HPV16-positive patients.

Samples were taken several times over chemoradiotherapy. Sequenced by immunoSEQ multiplex PCR; TCRdb stores in-frame clones only, minus some. The sample has about 6,900 clones, roughly 85% seen once. Comments on this clone: As yet, its antigen is unknown.

The germline V gene has CDR1 SGHRS and CDR2 YFSETQ. The ends were cut back, 5 bases at V and 7 bases at J, with 10 bases in the middle. This CDR3 region has 13 residues. The chain combines TRBV5-1 with TRBJ1-6; perhaps TRBD1 as D (5 bases). The sequence was obtained from a human donor with HPV-associated anogenital cancer. This sample was gathered from a patient who underwent chemoradiotherapy. CDR3 sequence (DNA): TGCGCCAGCAGGACAGAGTCCAATTCACCCCTCCACTTT. Its protein product is CASRTESNSPLHF.